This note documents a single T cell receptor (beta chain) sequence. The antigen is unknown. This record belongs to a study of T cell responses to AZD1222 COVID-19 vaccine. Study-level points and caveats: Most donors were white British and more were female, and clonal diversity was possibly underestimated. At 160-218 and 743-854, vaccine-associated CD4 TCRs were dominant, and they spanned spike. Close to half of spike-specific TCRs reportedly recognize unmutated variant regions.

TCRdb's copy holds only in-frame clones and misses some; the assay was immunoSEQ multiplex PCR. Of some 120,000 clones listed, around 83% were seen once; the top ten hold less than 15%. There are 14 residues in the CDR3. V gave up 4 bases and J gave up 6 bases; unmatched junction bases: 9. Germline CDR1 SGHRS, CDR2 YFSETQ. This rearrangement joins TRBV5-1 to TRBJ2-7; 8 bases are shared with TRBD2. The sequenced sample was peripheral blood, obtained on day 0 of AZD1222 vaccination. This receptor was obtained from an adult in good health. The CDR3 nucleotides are TGCGCCAGCAGCCCGGGACTAGGTGGGTCCGAGCAGTACTTC. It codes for CASSPGLGGSEQYF.